The 8 T cell receptor beta chains presented below share a single source sample, sequenced in a study of cytomegalovirus exposure and HLA in healthy donors. 13 Jbeta primers and 60 Vbeta primers were used for the PCR. Sequencing was performed with immunoSEQ multiplex PCR; in TCRdb, only in-frame clones are kept and a portion is missing. This sample yields roughly 250,000 clones, of which 84% are seen a single time; about 2% belongs to the top ten. Sequenced input: PBMCs. These TCRs come from a middle-aged woman in good health and CMV-seropositive.

Comment on this clone: Other nucleotide sequences from this sample produce the same CDR3. This chain links TRBV29-1 with TRBJ1-1; 7 nucleotides line up with TRBD1. CDR1 and CDR2 from the germline V gene are SQVTM and ANQGSEA. This CDR3 is 13 amino acids long. The trim removed 7 bases at V and 1 base at J, leaving 6 bases unmatched. In DNA form, the CDR3 reads TGCAGCGCAAGGACAGGTGGGAACACTGAAGCTTTCTTT. Translation gives CSARTGGNTEAFF. The variable domain in full, with the rest retrieved from reference TRBV29-1 and TRBJ1-1, is SAVISQKPSRDICQRGTSLTIQCQVDSQVTMMFWYRQQPGQSLTLIATANQGSEATYESGFVIDKFPISRPNLTFSTLTVSNMSPEDSSIYLCSARTGGNTEAFFGQGTRLTVV.

The chain employs TRBV2 and TRBJ2-3; D might be TRBD2 (6 bases). Germline CDR1 and CDR2: SNHLY and FYNNEI. This CDR3 region has 17 residues. Deletions cut 6 bases from V and 4 bases from J, with 23 bases between. This chain's CDR3 is CASRTLSGGIVSDTQYF. The CDR3 DNA reads as TGTGCCAGCAGGACGTTGTCGGGCGGGATTGTTTCAGATACGCAGTATTTT.

The CDR3 DNA follows: TGTGCCAGCAGTGAATCCGGCAGGGGGCGCGTCGAGCAGTACTTC. Residues: CASSESGRGRVEQYF. J is TRBJ2-7 and V is TRBV25-1, with 8 bases matching TRBD1. Germline V gene lookup returns CDR1 MGHDK and CDR2 SYGVNS. The CDR3 spans 15 residues. Trimming took 1 base from V and 6 from J; bases not matched to a gene: 8.

The chain employs TRBV28 and TRBJ1-2; the D gene is possibly TRBD1 (6 bases). The V end was cut by 7 bases, the J end by 7 bases, with 19 bases between. Germline-derived CDR1 and CDR2 are MDHEN and SYDVKM. There are 14 residues in the CDR3. The CDR3 DNA is TGTGCCAGCAATCGAGGGGGACCCCCGAGTGGCTACACCTTC. It is translated as CASNRGGPPSGYTF.

CDR3 protein: CSVGPEQFF. The DNA of the CDR3 is TGCAGCGTTGGGCCTGAGCAGTTCTTC. This chain connects TRBV29-1 to TRBJ2-1; D unclear. CDR3 size: 9 residues. Trimming took 4 bases from V and 9 from J, leaving 4 bases between them. Germline lookup yields CDR1 SQVTM and CDR2 ANQGSEA.

This sequence joins TRBV4-3 and TRBJ2-3; perhaps TRBD1 as D (6 bases). V was cut by 3 bases and J by 0 bases, with 10 bases left in between. The CDR3 totals 15 residues. Germline V gene sequence: CDR1 LGHNA, CDR2 YSLEER. The CDR3 sequence is CASSHSGGSTDTQYF. For the CDR3, the DNA is TGCGCCAGCAGCCATTCTGGGGGCAGCACAGATACGCAGTATTTT.

Concerning this clone: The junction and the germline gene differ at one end; a read error may be behind it. This chain uses TRBV18 with TRBJ2-1, with TRBD2 identical over 12 bases. The germline V gene has CDR1 KGHSH and CDR2 LQKENI. This CDR3 has 17 residues. The CDR3, as DNA: TGTGCCAGTTCACCACCGGGGAGACTAGCGGGAGTCAATGAGCAGTTCTTC. This codes for CASSPPGRLAGVNEQFF.

The genes are TRBV15 and TRBJ2-3; 8 nucleotides agree with TRBD2. The CDR3 has 15 residues. The trim removed 4 bases at V and 2 bases at J, leaving 5 bases unmatched. CDR1 is LNHNV and CDR2 is YYDKDF in the germline V gene (reference sequence). The CDR3 nucleotides read TGTGCCACCAGCAATGTAGCGGGGAACACAGATACGCAGTATTTT. Residues: CATSNVAGNTDTQYF.